Listed below are T cell receptor beta chains from one sample, sequenced in a study of T cell clonotyping in hematopoietic cell transplantation. Measured with immunoSEQ multiplex PCR; TCRdb has only the in-frame clones, and not every one. The table lists 25,000 to 30,000 clones, roughly 84% of them singletons. Specimen: peripheral blood mononuclear cells, collected before stem cell transplant. The receptors were gathered from a man aged 40-49 years with acute myeloid leukemia. Some clones in this sample may be carry-over from other donors' samples. Both conserved end residues are part of each CDR3.

V	CDR3
TRBV30	CAFDRGLAGGTQYF
TRBV11-1	CASSLVAGSRTDTQYF
TRBV6-1	CASSERFPGNTEAFF
TRBV19	CASSPRTVTIAKNIQYF
TRBV7-8	CASSLDKRGEQFF
TRBV6-5	CASSLGLAADTQYF
TRBV4-1	CASSQAPPGVTEAFF
TRBV5-4	CASSAGTYTDTQYF
TRBV11-2	CASSLGDQPQHF
TRBV5-6	CASSRTSGRALHYNEQFF
TRBV27	CASSPGTSGNPFREETQYF
TRBV28	CASSPGGQGGYTF
TRBV29-1	CSVRSISGGYTF
TRBV29-1	CSVVRGALSYEQYF
TRBV13	CASSLLQGIGEAFF